Listed below are T cell receptor beta chains from one sample, sequenced in a study of blood T cell repertoires in COVID-19. Some clones are missing from TCRdb's copy, which holds only in-frame ones; the method was immunoSEQ multiplex PCR. The sample has approximately 60,000 clones, 75% to 80% seen once. Specimen: peripheral blood. The origin of the receptors is a man aged 50 to 59 with active or convalescent COVID-19. Both conserved end residues are part of each CDR3. A D gene is named only where the DNA matches it firmly. Clone size is not always given. Where it is, it says once, few, many or a class for expanded clones.

. | . | TRBJ2-7 | 14 | TRBV2 | CASSEGSGIYEQYF
. | . | TRBJ2-6 | 14 | TRBV27 | CASSFESGANVLTF
. | . | TRBJ1-3 | 14 | TRBV6-2/TRBV6-3 | CASSSGQTGNTIYF
. | . | TRBJ1-6 | 14 | TRBV6-5 | CASSYENYNSPLHF
. | few | TRBJ1-2 | 14 | TRBV27 | CASSLSGAIYGYTF
. | . | TRBJ2-2 | 15 | TRBV2 | CASRRLATNTGELFF
TRBD2 | . | TRBJ2-5 | 12 | TRBV3-1/TRBV3-2 | CASSQEGRGVYF
TRBD1 | . | TRBJ1-2 | 15 | TRBV5-1 | CASSLGQGFNYGYTF
TRBD2 | . | TRBJ2-1 | 15 | TRBV9 | CASSAGGSSYNEQFF
. | once | TRBJ2-7 | 19 | TRBV7-9 | CASSFSPNPRRELADEQYF
TRBD1 | . | TRBJ1-4 | 17 | TRBV30 | CAWSSWTGGGSGEKLFF
. | few | TRBJ1-1 | 12 | TRBV12-3/TRBV12-4 | CASSAPAGRAFF
. | . | TRBJ1-6 | 15 | TRBV9 | CASSGRDYYNSPLHF
TRBD1 | . | TRBJ1-1 | 15 | TRBV7-9 | CASSLSDREFLEAFF
TRBD1 | once | TRBJ1-4 | 16 | TRBV19 | CASSTTRTGANEKLFF
TRBD1 | . | TRBJ1-2 | 13 | TRBV2 | CASSRGRGDGYTF
. | few | TRBJ2-3 | 14 | TRBV5-1 | CASSLQIGTDTQYF
. | once | TRBJ1-4 | 15 | TRBV6-1 | CASSERGQRFEKLFF
. | . | TRBJ1-1 | 14 | TRBV19 | CASNPAGGYTEAFF
TRBD1 | few | TRBJ1-2 | 15 | TRBV19 | CASSVTGTGGGGYTF
. | . | TRBJ2-3 | 15 | TRBV13 | CASSSGGSFTDTQYF
TRBD1 | few | TRBJ1-6 | 15 | TRBV3-1/TRBV3-2 | CASSRGDRENSPLHF
TRBD2 | . | TRBJ2-3 | 15 | TRBV2 | CASRAGTSFSDTQYF
TRBD1 | . | TRBJ1-1 | 18 | TRBV29-1 | CSVVGSGTGILLNTEAFF
. | . | TRBJ1-1 | 15 | TRBV7-9 | CASSLEGVHGTEAFF
TRBD1 | . | TRBJ1-2 | 15 | TRBV5-1 | CASSLEGTGIYGYTF
TRBD1 | once | TRBJ1-1 | 13 | TRBV18 | CASSPDRGSEAFF
TRBD2 | . | TRBJ2-3 | 14 | TRBV19 | CASKKAGGTDTQYF
. | few | TRBJ1-1 | 15 | TRBV9 | CASSVEPGKNTEAFF
. | . | TRBJ2-3 | 16 | TRBV7-3 | CASSLGAASSTDTQYF
TRBD1 | . | TRBJ1-2 | 14 | TRBV5-1 | CASSVIQGSGGYTF
. | . | TRBJ2-3 | 16 | TRBV4-1 | CASSQKASPFTDTQYF
TRBD2 | . | TRBJ2-5 | 19 | TRBV10-3 | CAISGPGLATHGYQETQYF
TRBD1 | . | TRBJ2-3 | 17 | TRBV27 | CASSTPFPDRVYGTQYF
. | once | TRBJ1-1 | 12 | TRBV12-3/TRBV12-4 | CATGGFGTEAFF
TRBD1 | . | TRBJ2-3 | 15 | TRBV5-1 | CASSVTGSATDTQYF
TRBD1 | once | TRBJ2-7 | 14 | TRBV2 | CASSVWTGNDEQYF
. | . | TRBJ2-1 | 15 | TRBV7-6 | CASSLGQGTYNEQFF
TRBD1 | . | TRBJ1-5 | 16 | TRBV2 | CASSIQGGRSNQPQHF
. | . | TRBJ1-2 | 13 | TRBV5-6 | CASSLWGGYGYTF
TRBD2 | . | TRBJ2-1 | 16 | TRBV23-1 | CASSQSSLAGENEQFF
TRBD1 | . | TRBJ2-7 | 16 | TRBV29-1 | CSVEPTDGTGYDEQYF
TRBD1 | . | TRBJ2-7 | 12 | TRBV25-1 | CAVTGDGYEQYF
TRBD1 | . | TRBJ2-2 | 16 | TRBV5-6 | CASSGLDRADTGELFF
TRBD1 | . | TRBJ2-5 | 13 | TRBV19 | CASSITGAETQYF
TRBD1 | . | TRBJ2-7 | 14 | TRBV11-3 | CASSPGTAIYEQYF
. | . | TRBJ2-7 | 13 | TRBV21-1 | CASRQSNAYEQYF
. | once | TRBJ1-5 | 14 | TRBV30 | CAWSVQGVNQPQHF
. | . | TRBJ2-7 | 14 | TRBV5-1 | CASSVEGDLYEQYF
TRBD2 | . | TRBJ2-7 | 13 | TRBV10-3 | CASKLAGGYEQYF
TRBD2 | . | TRBJ2-5 | 16 | TRBV10-1 | CASRSRLAGVQETQYF
. | . | TRBJ1-1 | 12 | TRBV11-2 | CASSLAYTEAFF
. | once | TRBJ2-5 | 13 | TRBV5-1 | CASSSTSLETQYF
. | . | TRBJ1-4 | 17 | TRBV5-6 | CASSPDRYLTTNEKLFF